This paragraph covers one T cell receptor beta chain sequence. Its antigen is undetermined. Through a sample-barcoded 5' primer and a J-beta primer mix, a second PCR was run for about 6 to 11 cycles. A single record per CDR3 protein comes from TCRdb applying MiXCR to the 5' RACE reads. Seen here are some 700,000 distinct CDR3 sequences, 35% to 45% observed once, and the top ten hold around 20%. The data derive from a study of blood T cells in healthy people across ages. As for the study in general: Capture by template switching was about one barcoded beta molecule per two T cells.

The length of the CDR3 is 14 residues. Trimming took off 5 bases at V and 9 bases at J, with 15 bases between the two ends. Germline V lookup: CDR1 SGHRS, CDR2 YFSETQ. The study recruited healthy Caucasian donors from Russia who were aged about 6 to 90. The total RNA that was extracted per sample amounted to at least 5 micrograms. Regarding the study as a whole: TCR beta diversity, measured per million T cells, fell in a roughly linear way with age.

The chain carries TRBV5-1 and TRBJ1-6, with TRBD1 as a possible D gene (6 bases). Sequencing was performed on blood. This clonotype was obtained from a woman aged 55-70 years in good health. The CDR3 region is CASRSTGMGSPLHF. CDR3 nucleotides: TGCGCCAGCAGATCTACAGGGATGGGTTCACCCCTCCACTTT.